This section outlines one T cell receptor (beta chain) sequence together with its context. This entry comes from a study of blood T cell repertoires in COVID-19. The data were produced by immunoSEQ multiplex PCR, yet TCRdb's version contains in-frame clones alone and is incomplete. This table holds around 360,000 clones, about 87% found once. The TCR sequence derives from a woman younger than 45 with COVID-19, enrolled during active disease. The specimen sequenced was peripheral blood.

CDR3 protein: CASSVTGDNGNEQFF. The DNA of the CDR3 is TGTGCCAGCAGTGTAACAGGGGACAACGGCAATGAGCAGTTCTTC. J is TRBJ2-1 and V is TRBV28; 7 bases are shared with TRBD1. The CDR3 extends over 15 amino acids. Germline V gene sequence: CDR1 MDHEN, CDR2 SYDVKM. V was clipped by 5 bases and J by 6 bases; unmatched bases: 10.